The following is a TCR beta chain sequence with its context. Its antigen is not known. The repertoire was sequenced with immunoSEQ multiplex PCR; TCRdb's copy has only in-frame clones and lacks some. The profile shows around 370,000 clones, 92% of them singletons. This sample is part of a study of Ad26.COV2.S vaccination and SARS-CoV-2 variants. Notes on the study in general: Analyses that measured TCR breadth and depth may have underestimated total T cell responses. For non-spike TCRs, breadth in vaccine recipients resembled that in placebo recipients. Vaccinees reportedly had broad spike-specific CD8+ and CD4+ T cell responses. Placebo recipients had lower spike-specific TCR breadth than vaccine recipients.

The CDR3 has 15 residues. With 2 bases clipped from V and 1 base from J, the junction kept 5 bases outside the gene matches. Germline V lookup: CDR1 SGDLS, CDR2 YYNGEE. The TCR originated in a human donor who had recovered from COVID-19. This chain uses TRBV9 with TRBJ2-5; 7 bases fit TRBD1. The specimen comprised peripheral blood, sampled after recovery from COVID-19. DNA of the CDR3: TGTGCCAGCAGCGTGGGGGACAGCCCCCAAGAGACCCAGTACTTC. Translated: CASSVGDSPQETQYF.